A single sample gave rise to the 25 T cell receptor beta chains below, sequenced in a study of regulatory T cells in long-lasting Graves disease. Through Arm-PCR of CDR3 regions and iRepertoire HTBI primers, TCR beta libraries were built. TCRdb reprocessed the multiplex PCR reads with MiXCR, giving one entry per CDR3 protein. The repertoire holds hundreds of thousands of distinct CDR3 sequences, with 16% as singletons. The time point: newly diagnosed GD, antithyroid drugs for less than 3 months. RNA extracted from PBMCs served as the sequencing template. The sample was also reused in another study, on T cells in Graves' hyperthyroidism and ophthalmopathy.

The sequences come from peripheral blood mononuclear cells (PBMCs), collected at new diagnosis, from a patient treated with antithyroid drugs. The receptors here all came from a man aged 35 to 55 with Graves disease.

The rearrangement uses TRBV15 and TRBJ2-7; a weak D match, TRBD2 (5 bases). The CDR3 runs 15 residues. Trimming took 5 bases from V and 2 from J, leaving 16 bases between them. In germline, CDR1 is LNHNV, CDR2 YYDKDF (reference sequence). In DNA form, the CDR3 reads TGTGCCACCAGCGAGAGTTCGGACGGGGCCTACGAGCAGTACTTC. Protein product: CATSESSDGAYEQYF.

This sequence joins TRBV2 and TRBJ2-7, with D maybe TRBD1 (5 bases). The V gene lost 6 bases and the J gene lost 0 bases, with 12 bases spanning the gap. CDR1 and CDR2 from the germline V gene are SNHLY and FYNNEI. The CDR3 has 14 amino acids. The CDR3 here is CASSDQGISYEQYF. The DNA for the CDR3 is TGTGCCAGCAGCGATCAGGGTATCTCCTACGAGCAGTACTTC.

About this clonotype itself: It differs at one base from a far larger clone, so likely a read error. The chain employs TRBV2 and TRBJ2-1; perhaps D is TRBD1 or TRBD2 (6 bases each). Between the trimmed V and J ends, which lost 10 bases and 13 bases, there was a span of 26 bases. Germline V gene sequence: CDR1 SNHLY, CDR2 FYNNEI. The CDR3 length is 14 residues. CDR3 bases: TGTGCCAACAACAGGGCTCTAGCGTTGGGGACCCAGTTCTTC. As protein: CANNRALALGTQFF. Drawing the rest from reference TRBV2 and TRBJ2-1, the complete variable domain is EPEVTQTPSHQVTQMGQEVILRCVPISNHLYFYWYRQILGQKVEFLVSFYNNEISEKSEIFDDQFSVERPDGSNFTLKIRSTKLEDSAMYFCANNRALALGTQFFGPGTRLTVL.

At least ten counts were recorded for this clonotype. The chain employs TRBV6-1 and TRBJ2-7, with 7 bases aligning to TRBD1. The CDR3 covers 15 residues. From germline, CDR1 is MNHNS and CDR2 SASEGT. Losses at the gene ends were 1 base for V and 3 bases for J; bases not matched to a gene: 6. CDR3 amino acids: CASSEGTGERYEQYF. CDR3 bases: TGTGCCAGCAGTGAAGGTACAGGGGAGCGCTACGAGCAGTACTTC.

CDR3 protein: CASSLGSDLYEQYF. CDR3 nucleotides: TGTGCCAGCAGCTTAGGTAGCGACCTCTACGAGCAGTACTTC. The rearrangement joins TRBV7-2 to TRBJ2-7, with D maybe TRBD2 (5 bases). Trimming stripped 1 base from V and 3 bases from J, with 10 bases between. Germline lookup yields CDR1 SGHTA and CDR2 FQGNSA. The CDR3 runs to 14 residues.

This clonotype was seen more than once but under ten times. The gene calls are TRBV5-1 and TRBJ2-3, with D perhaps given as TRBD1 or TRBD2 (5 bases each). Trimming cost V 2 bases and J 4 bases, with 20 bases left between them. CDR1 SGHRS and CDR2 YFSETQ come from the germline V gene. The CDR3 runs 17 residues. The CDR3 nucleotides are TGCGCCAGCAGCTTAGACGGGACCCCTCGGGGACCAGATACGCAGTATTTT. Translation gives CASSLDGTPRGPDTQYF.

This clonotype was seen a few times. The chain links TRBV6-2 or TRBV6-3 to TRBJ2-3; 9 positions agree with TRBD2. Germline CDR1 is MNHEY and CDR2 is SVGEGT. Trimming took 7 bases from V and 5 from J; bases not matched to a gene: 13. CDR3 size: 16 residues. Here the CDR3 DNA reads TGTGCCAGCACGGAAGGGCTAGCGGGGCGTCGAGATACGCAGTATTTT. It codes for CASTEGLAGRRDTQYF.

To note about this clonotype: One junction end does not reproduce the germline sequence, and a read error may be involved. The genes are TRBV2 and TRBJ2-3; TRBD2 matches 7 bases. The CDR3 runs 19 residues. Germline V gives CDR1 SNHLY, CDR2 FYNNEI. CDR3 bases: TGTGCCAGCAGTACCCCCCTTGGGTTGGCTAGCGGTTTCACAGATGCGCAGTATTTT. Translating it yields CASSTPLGLASGFTDAQYF.

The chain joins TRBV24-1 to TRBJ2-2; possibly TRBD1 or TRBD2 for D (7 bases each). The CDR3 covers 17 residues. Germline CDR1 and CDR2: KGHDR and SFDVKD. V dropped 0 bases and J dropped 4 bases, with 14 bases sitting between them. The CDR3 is CATSDLRGRGGTGELFF. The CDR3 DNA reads TGTGCCACCAGTGATTTGCGGGGCAGGGGGGGCACCGGGGAGCTGTTTTTT.

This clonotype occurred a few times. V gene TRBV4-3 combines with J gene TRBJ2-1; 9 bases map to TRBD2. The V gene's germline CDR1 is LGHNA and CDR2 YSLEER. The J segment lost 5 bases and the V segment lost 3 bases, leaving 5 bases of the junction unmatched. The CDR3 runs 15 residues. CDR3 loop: CASSHGGGVDNEQFF. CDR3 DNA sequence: TGCGCCAGCAGCCATGGCGGGGGGGTCGACAATGAGCAGTTCTTC.

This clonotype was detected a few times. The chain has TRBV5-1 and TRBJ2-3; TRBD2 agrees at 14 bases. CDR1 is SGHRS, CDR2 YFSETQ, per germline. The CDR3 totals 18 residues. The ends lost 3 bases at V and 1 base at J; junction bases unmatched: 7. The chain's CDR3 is CASSYTGTSGGRTDTQYF. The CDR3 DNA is TGCGCCAGCAGCTATACCGGGACTAGCGGGGGTCGCACAGATACGCAGTATTTT. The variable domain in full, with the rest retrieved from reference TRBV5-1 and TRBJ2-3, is KAGVTQTPRYLIKTRGQQVTLSCSPISGHRSVSWYQQTPGQGLQFLFEYFSETQRNKGNFPGRFSGRQFSNSRSEMNVSTLELGDSALYLCASSYTGTSGGRTDTQYFGPGTRLTVL.

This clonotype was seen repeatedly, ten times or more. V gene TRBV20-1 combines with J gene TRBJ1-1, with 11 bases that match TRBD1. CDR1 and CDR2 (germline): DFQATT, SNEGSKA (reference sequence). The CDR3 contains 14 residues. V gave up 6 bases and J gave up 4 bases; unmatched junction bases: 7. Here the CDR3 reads CSAPGQGARTEAFF. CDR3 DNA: TGCAGTGCCCCTGGACAGGGGGCGCGCACTGAAGCTTTCTTT.

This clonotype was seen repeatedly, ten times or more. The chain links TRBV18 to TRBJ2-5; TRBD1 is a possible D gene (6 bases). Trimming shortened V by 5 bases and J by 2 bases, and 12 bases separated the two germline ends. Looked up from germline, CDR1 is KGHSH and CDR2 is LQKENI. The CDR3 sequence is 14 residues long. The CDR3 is CASSTRGNQETQYF. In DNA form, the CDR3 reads TGTGCCAGCTCAACCAGGGGAAATCAAGAGACCCAGTACTTC.

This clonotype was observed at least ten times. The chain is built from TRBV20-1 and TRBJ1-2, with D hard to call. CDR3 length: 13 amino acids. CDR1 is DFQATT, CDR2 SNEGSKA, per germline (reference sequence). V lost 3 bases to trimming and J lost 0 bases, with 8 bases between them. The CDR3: CSASLDTNYGYTF. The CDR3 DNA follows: TGCAGTGCTAGTCTCGACACTAACTATGGCTACACCTTC.

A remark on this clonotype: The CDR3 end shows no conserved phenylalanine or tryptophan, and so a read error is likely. The CDR3 reads CASSFTNTEAFY. The CDR3 DNA follows: TGTGCCAGCAGCTTTACGAACACTGAAGCTTTCTAT. This chain connects TRBV7-9 to TRBJ1-1; D is ambiguous. The CDR3 is 12 residues long. The germline gives CDR1 SEHNR, CDR2 FQNEAQ (reference sequence). Trimming shortened V by 3 bases and J by 1 base, and 3 bases separated the two germline ends.

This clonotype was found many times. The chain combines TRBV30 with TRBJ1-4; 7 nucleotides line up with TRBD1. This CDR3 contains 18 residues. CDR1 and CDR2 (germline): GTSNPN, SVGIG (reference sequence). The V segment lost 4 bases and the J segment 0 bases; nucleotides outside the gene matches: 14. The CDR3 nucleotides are TGTGCCTGGAATACAAGGGGGCGACTGGCCGCAACTAATGAAAAACTGTTTTTT. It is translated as CAWNTRGRLAATNEKLFF.

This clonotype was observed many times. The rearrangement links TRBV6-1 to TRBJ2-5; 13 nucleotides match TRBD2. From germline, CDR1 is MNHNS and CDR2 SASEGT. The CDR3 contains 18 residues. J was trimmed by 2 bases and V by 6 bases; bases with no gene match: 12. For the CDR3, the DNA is TGTGCCAGCAGGCGGTCTCTGGGACTAGCGGGACTTCAAGAGACCCAGTACTTC. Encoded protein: CASRRSLGLAGLQETQYF.

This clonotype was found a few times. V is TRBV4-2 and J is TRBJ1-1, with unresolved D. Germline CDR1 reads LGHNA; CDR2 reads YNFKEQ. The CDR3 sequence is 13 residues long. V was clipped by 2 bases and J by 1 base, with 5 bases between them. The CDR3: CASSQQQNTEAFF. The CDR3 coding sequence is TGTGCCAGCAGCCAACAACAGAACACTGAAGCTTTCTTT.

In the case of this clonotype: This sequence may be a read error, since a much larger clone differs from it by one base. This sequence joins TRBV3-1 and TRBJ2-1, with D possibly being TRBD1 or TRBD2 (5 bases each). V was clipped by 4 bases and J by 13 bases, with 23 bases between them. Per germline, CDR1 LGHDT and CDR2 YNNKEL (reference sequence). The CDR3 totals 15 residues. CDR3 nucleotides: TGTGCCAGCAGCCCACGGCCGGGACCCCAGGAGACCCAGTTCTTC. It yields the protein CASSPRPGPQETQFF.

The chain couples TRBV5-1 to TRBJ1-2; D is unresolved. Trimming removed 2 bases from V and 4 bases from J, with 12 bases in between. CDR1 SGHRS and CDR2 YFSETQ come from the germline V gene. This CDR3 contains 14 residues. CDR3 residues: CASSLDTSAYGYTF. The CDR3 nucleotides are TGCGCCAGCAGCTTAGACACTTCAGCCTATGGCTACACCTTC.

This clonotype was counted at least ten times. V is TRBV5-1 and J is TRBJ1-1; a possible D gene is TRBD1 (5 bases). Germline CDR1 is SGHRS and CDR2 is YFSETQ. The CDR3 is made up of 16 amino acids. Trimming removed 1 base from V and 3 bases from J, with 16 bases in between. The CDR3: CASSLSQGGWDTEAFF. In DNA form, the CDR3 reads TGCGCCAGCAGCTTGTCGCAGGGAGGCTGGGACACTGAAGCTTTCTTT.

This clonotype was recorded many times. The chain's CDR3 is CASSPATSTDTQYF. The CDR3 region has the DNA TGTGCCAGCTCACCAGCGACTAGCACAGATACGCAGTATTTT. The V gene is TRBV18, the J gene TRBJ2-3; D gene uncertain. This CDR3 has 14 amino acids. Germline lookup yields CDR1 KGHSH and CDR2 LQKENI. Trimming cost V 2 bases and J 0 bases, with 6 bases left between them.

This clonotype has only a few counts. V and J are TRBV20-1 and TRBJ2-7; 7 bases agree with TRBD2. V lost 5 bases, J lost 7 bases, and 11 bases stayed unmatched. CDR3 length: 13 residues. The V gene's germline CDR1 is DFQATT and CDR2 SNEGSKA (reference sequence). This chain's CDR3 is CSAQQGGTGEQYF. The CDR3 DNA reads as TGCAGTGCTCAGCAGGGAGGGACCGGGGAGCAGTACTTC.

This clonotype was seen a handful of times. The CDR3 protein is CASSSPGTGSGTEAFF. CDR3 sequence (DNA): TGTGCCAGTAGTAGTCCCGGGACAGGATCAGGCACTGAAGCTTTCTTT. V usage is TRBV19 and J usage is TRBJ1-1; 8 bases agree with TRBD1. CDR1 is LNHDA and CDR2 is SQIVND in the germline V gene (reference sequence). The V gene end was trimmed by 4 bases and the J gene end by 4 bases; junction bases not matched to a gene: 11. This CDR3 comprises 16 residues.

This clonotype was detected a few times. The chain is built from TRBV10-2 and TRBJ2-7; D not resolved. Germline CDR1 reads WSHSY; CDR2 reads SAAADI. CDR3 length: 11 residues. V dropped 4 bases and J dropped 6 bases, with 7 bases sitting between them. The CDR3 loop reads CASSALTEQYF. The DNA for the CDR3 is TGCGCCAGCAGTGCGCTGACCGAGCAGTACTTC.